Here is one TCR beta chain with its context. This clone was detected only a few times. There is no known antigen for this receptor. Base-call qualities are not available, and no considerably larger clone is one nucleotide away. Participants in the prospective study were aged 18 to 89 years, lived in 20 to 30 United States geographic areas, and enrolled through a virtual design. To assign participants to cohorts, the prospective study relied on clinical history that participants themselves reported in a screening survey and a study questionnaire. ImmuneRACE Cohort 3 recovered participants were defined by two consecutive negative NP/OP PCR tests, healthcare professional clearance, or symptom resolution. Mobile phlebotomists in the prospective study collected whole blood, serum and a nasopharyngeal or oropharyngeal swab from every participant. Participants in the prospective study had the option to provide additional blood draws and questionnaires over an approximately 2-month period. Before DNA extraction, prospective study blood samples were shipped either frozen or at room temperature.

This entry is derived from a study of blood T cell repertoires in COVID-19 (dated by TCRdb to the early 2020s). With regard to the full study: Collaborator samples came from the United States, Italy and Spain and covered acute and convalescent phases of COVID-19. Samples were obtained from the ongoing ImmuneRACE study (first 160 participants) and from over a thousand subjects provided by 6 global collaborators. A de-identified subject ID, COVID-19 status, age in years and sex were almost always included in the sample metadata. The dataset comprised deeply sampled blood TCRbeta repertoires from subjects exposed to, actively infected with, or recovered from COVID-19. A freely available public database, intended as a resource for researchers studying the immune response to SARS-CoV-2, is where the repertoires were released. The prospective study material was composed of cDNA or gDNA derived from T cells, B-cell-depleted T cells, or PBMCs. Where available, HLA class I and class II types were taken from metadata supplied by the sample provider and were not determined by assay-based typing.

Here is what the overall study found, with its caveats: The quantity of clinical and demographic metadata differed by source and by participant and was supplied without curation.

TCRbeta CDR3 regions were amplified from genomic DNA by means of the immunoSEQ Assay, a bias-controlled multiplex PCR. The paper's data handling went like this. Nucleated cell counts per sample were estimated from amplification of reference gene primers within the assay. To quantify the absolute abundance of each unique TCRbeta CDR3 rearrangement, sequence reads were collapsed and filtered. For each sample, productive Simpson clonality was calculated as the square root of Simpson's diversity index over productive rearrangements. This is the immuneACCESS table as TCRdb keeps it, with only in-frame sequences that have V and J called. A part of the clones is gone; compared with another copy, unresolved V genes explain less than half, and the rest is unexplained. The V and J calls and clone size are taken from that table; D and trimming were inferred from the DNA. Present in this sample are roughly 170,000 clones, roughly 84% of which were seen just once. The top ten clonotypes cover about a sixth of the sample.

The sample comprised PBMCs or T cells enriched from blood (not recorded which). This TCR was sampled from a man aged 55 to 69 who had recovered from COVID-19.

The bases read TGTGCCAGCAGCAGTACGGCTAACTATGGCTACACCTTC. This sequence encodes CASSSTANYGYTF. Recombination connected TRBV5-4 to TRBJ1-2; the D gene cannot be named for sure. From a lookup of the germline V gene (reference sequence), CDR1 and CDR2 are SGHNT and YYREEE. Trimming at the junction amounts to 4 bases on V and 0 bases on J, and the germline ends lie 7 bases apart. Spanning cysteine to phenylalanine, the CDR3 consists of 13 amino acids. Here the CDR3 DNA is all that survives: 39 bases in frame from base 1.